This section outlines one T cell receptor beta chain sequence together with its context. Its target is unknown. This sample is part of a study of blood T cells in healthy people across ages. Overall study findings and caveats: It was found that TCR beta diversity correlated strongly with the percentage of naive T cells.

Alongside a J-beta primer mix, a sample-barcoded 5' primer served in a second PCR lasting 7 to 11 cycles. TCRdb independently ran MiXCR on the 5' RACE reads; one entry per CDR3 protein. The data show about 780,000 distinct CDR3 sequences, about half seen once. The CDR3 contains 14 residues. Between the trimmed V and J ends, which lost 6 bases and 5 bases, there was a span of 17 bases. The TCR was taken from a man older than 75 in good health. Input material: blood. The chain is built from TRBV12-3 or TRBV12-4 and TRBJ2-7, with a weak D call TRBD2 (6 bases). The CDR3 here is CASRRASTSNEQYF. The DNA for the CDR3 is TGTGCCAGCAGAAGAGCGTCAACTAGCAACGAGCAGTACTTC.